This TCR beta chain is from a study of blood T cells in healthy people across ages. Through a sample-barcoded 5' primer and a J-beta primer mix, a second PCR was run for roughly 6 to 12 cycles. Via MiXCR, TCRdb re-called the 5' RACE reads, giving one row per CDR3 protein. The sample shows 500,000 to 650,000 distinct CDR3 sequences, about 29% of them seen only once. This sample also appeared in a second study, on T cells of mothers and their children. From that paper: Compared with unrelated pairs, related mother-child pairs had slightly higher, non-significant overlap.

The TCR comes from a boy between 2 and 10 years old in good health. Sample: blood.

The CDR3 DNA is TGTGCCAGCAGTCCCCCGGACAGGGGTCGTTACGCGCAGTACTTC. It specifies CASSPPDRGRYAQYF. This chain links TRBV12-3 or TRBV12-4 with TRBJ2-5; TRBD1 aligns across 9 bases. The CDR3 extends over 15 amino acids. Trimming removed 5 bases from V and 11 bases from J; junction bases left unmatched: 15.